This T cell receptor beta chain stems from a study of shared clonotypes between healthy human individuals (dated by TCRdb to the early 2020s). Notes on the research overall: The cohort comprised a couple of women and a few men aged 18 to 49 years. For each donor, CD4 naive and CD4 memory were each given three plates, CD8 naive was given two plates, and CD8 memory was given one plate. To estimate repertoire size and how much clonotype sharing occurs between individuals, the study deeply sequenced the blood TCR repertoires of five healthy adults. Libraries were prepared and TCR repertoires were sequenced by different laboratories using diverse techniques, in order to increase sequencing depth and limit assay-specific biases. Leukapheresis yielded between about 0.8 and 8.9 billion PBMCs per donor.

Beyond this particular receptor, the publication reports: Naive subsets generally had larger estimated clonotype richness than memory subsets. Pairwise subsampling led to the expectation that sequencing depth would affect the degree of clonotype sharing among donors. Sharing across a handful of donors was observed for roughly 5% of naive CD4, 3% to 3.5% of naive CD8, over 2% of memory CD4, and about 0.38% of memory CD8 clonotypes. Higher generation probabilities were observed for clonotypes shared by all four sorted-subset donors than for non-shared clonotypes. Because the study included a small number of donors, the genetic and exposure-history diversity represented was limited. Incomplete sequencing was indicated by rarefaction of sorted-subset datasets, despite the large sequencing depth. Sampling was restricted to blood, and TCR repertoires in tissue are likely to differ from TCR repertoires in blood.

Reading from cysteine to phenylalanine, the CDR3 counts 18 amino acids. Only the CDR3 portion is preserved as DNA: 54 bases, with reading frame beginning at the first base. As encoded in the germline V gene (reference sequence), CDR1 is SEHNR while CDR2 is FQNEAQ. V has 5 bases trimmed and J has 3 bases trimmed; junction bases matching no gene number 9. Using the deep immunoSEQ assay, TCR CDR3 regions were amplified from genomic DNA by multiplex PCR. Extracted genomic DNA from each cell subset was spread evenly across all wells of several immunoSEQ 96-well plates, with each plate serving as a replicate. For sorted subsets, each replicate PCR was loaded with 200 ng genomic DNA, equivalent to about 30,000 T cell genomes. Purified libraries were measured with a Qubit 3.0 fluorometer, size-checked on a Bioanalyzer 2100, and measured again with the KAPA Library Quantification kit. Every immunoSEQ 96-well plate was sequenced on a separate single-read 150-cycle Illumina NextSeq 550 flow cell. In the authors' own workflow: Because the immunoSEQ output held only junctional sequences and lacked quality scores, the filtering could not match the filtering applied to full-length reads. Sequences were annotated with PyIR, a Python wrapper for IgBLAST v1.9, and V/J genes and CDR3 were assigned using IMGT germline references. Any read was removed if the V/J assignment was weak (E-value above 1e-6), the CDR3 was missing, or the read contained stop codons, out-of-frame junctions, or ambiguous translated residues. V3J clonotypes were defined as sequences sharing the same inferred V gene, J gene, and CDR3 amino acid sequence. To compute the percentage overlap between repertoires, the number of shared unique clonotypes was divided by the size of the smaller repertoire. Richness of each repertoire was evaluated using RTK rarefaction, the Chao1 estimator, and Recon v2.1 estimates of unobserved clonotypes. Generation probabilities were computed with OLGA for all TCRbeta clonotypes obtained by the gDNA method from four donors. The table was pulled from immuneACCESS by TCRdb, which kept in-frame rearrangements only. Such tables lose some clones; where checked, under half of the loss comes from unresolved V genes, and the rest has no known cause. V and J calls and clone size are given by that table; D and trimming were obtained from the DNA. Recorded for this sample are 100,000 to 120,000 clones; more than 65% of them occurred a single time. The ten largest clones capture approximately 23% of the sample.

About this clone itself: Its recognized antigen is unknown. The sample holds no much larger clone one base away, and base qualities are not on file.

Donors were healthy HIV-negative adults with no recently reported acute infections or vaccinations. Only Caucasian adults living in Nashville, Tennessee, USA were represented among the donors. CD8 memory samples were composed of magnetically selected CD45RO+ cells combined with CCR7-negative CD45RA+ effector memory (TemRA) cells. Blood was obtained by leukapheresis, after which PBMCs were separated by Ficoll-Histopaque density gradient centrifugation and cryopreserved in liquid nitrogen vapor phase. Analytical flow cytometry was used to check the purity and quantity of every magnetically sorted T cell population. Genomic DNA was isolated from each sorted fraction and quantified by UV absorbance on a Nanodrop 2000c.

The sequence joins TRBV7-9 to TRBJ2-6; TRBD1 aligns with 11 central bases. The specimen was memory CD8+ T cells sorted from blood. Per the publication, the cell subset or site label means: CD45RO+ cells pooled with CCR7-negative TemRA cells. The clonotype originates from a woman in her twenties or thirties in good health. The CDR3 region reads CASSGPGQGAFGANVLTF. The bases read TGTGCCAGCAGCGGACCCGGACAGGGGGCCTTTGGGGCCAACGTCCTGACTTTC.